The clone carrying this T cell receptor beta chain was seen at least ten times. The data belong to a study of spatial heterogeneity in lung cancer. Across the whole study: Where available, sequencing covered follow-up PBMC samples, taken at a median of around 22 months after resection. Consistently, beta-chain sequences turned up in larger numbers than alpha-chain sequences did.

Time point specified: blood at routine non-recurrence follow-up after resection. Whole RNA came from tumor, nontumor lung or frozen PBMC and was sequenced without being sorted. Each CDR3 protein gets one entry after TCRdb re-called the 5' RACE reads with MiXCR. The sample lists roughly 120,000 distinct CDR3 sequences; 11% were seen once. The CDR3 is 15 residues long. Per germline, CDR1 LGHDT and CDR2 YNNKEL (reference sequence). Trimming took off 1 base at V and 3 bases at J, with 11 bases between the two ends. The TCR originated in a female donor with early-stage non-small cell lung cancer. The V and J genes are TRBV3-1 and TRBJ2-3; a weak D match, TRBD1 (5 bases). The starting material was PBMCs, obtained at follow-up. CDR3 loop: CASSQGPGKTDTQYF. In nucleotides, the CDR3 is TGTGCCAGCAGCCAAGGTCCAGGGAAGACAGATACGCAGTATTTT.